Sequencing of this TCR beta chain was carried out in a study of blood T cells in healthy people across ages (dated by TCRdb to the mid-2010s). Looking at the study overall: In model experiments, template switching captured about one uniquely barcoded TCR beta cDNA molecule for every two T cells. Using deep sequencing normalized with unique cDNA molecular identifiers, the study measured how TCR beta repertoire diversity changes with age. The donors were split into four age groups: young (average about 15 years), middle-aged (about 40), aged (around 67) and long-lived (about 82). To avoid experimental bias, donors of different ages were randomly spread across the sequencing lanes. For two donors (one aged 18 to 30 and one aged 80 or older), the study analyzed two additional independent replicas of 1 million unique cDNA reads from the same blood draw.

About this clonotype: Its antigen is currently not known. The input lacks base qualities; no much larger clone sits a single base away.

The CDR3 sequence holds 14 residues, the cysteine and phenylalanine included. CDR3 DNA only is kept here, 42 bases in frame from base 1. V ends up 7 bases short and J 7 bases short, with an unmatched junction base count of 7. Study-wide conclusions, independent of this receptor: As age increased, observed TCR beta diversity per million T cells dropped in a roughly linear way, and a significant reduction was already evident by age roughly 36. Bulk unsorted PBMC profiling prevented conclusive comparison of naive and antigen-experienced compartments. Observed TCR beta diversity correlated strongly with the percentage of naive T cells measured by flow cytometry. Estimates of total diversity from one million sequenced T cells were regarded as lower bounds and underestimates. Donor CMV infection status was unknown, potentially confounding age-related changes in expanded clonotypes. Compared with the aged group, the long-lived group had more naive CD4+ T cells, fewer expanded clones and increased TCR diversity, suggesting age selection.

The library was made by 5' RACE. TCRdb names Illumina HiSeq 2500 as the instrument used. The second PCR ran for roughly 6 to 11 cycles and used a J-beta primer mix along with a sample-barcoded 5' primer. A template-switch 5' adaptor carrying 12 random nucleotides introduced a unique molecular identifier onto each TCR beta cDNA molecule. Each sample yielded at least 3 million CDR3-containing paired-end reads. First-strand cDNA synthesis was performed from all RNA using the Mint cDNA synthesis kit, with priming by a TRBC-specific oligonucleotide. Following uracil-DNA glycosylase treatment, a first 18-cycle PCR with universal primers M1SS and BC2_uni_R was performed on all cDNA. On the study's bioinformatics: For normalization, 1 million high-quality reads, each with a distinct molecular identifier, were randomly selected from each sample. Instead of being binned into consensus sequences, reads with shared molecular identifiers were discarded. MiTCR, run with a Q25 quality threshold and the strictest error-elimination algorithm, handled CDR3 identification, clonotype clustering and error correction. Lower-bound total TCR beta diversity was estimated with a nonparametric unseen species model using Euler transformation. The public reads were run again by TCRdb, first through fastp at Q25 and then through MiXCR, and only productive beta chains were kept. Every entry covers one CDR3 protein and lists the most common genes and DNA from its rows. These V and J calls are TCRdb output, not the study's own analysis. The sample profile shows approximately 320,000 distinct CDR3 sequences; roughly a quarter of them were found once. The ten largest clones add up to 29% of the sample.

The roughly 39 donors, aged 6 to 90 years, were systemically healthy Caucasian individuals from Russia. Around 9.8 milliliters of peripheral blood were collected from each donor into EDTA-treated Vacutainer tubes. Ficoll-Paque density-gradient centrifugation was used to isolate PBMCs, with at least 6 million per sample. Total RNA, at least 6 micrograms per sample, was extracted from PBMCs with Trizol reagent. Naive CD45RAhigh/CD27high T cell percentages were measured by flow cytometry on a PBMC aliquot from every donor. Specimen: blood. The source is an older woman in good health. Rearrangement joined TRBV12-3 or TRBV12-4 to TRBJ1-4; the central 9 bases match TRBD1. The nucleotide sequence reads TGTGCCAGCACCCGCGACAGGGGGGGTGAAAAACTGTTTTTT. Its translation reads: CASTRDRGGEKLFF.